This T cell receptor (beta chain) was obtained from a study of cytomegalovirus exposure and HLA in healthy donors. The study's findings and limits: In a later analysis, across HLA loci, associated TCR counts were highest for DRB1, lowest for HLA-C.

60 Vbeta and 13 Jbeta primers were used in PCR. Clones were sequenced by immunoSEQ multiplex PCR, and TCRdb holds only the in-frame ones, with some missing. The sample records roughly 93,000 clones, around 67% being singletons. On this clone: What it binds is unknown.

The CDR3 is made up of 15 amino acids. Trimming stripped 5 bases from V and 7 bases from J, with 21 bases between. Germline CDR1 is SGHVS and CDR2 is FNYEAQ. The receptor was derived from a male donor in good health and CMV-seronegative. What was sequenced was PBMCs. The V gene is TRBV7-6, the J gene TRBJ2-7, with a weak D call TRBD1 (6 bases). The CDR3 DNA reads TGTGCCAGCAGCCTGACAGGTCCCCCTTTGAAAGAGCAGTACTTC. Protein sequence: CASSLTGPPLKEQYF.